The present T cell receptor (beta chain) was sequenced within a study of T cells in localized non-small cell lung cancer. Study-wide results and limits: Adjacent lung exhibited a median of about 50 among the 100 most abundant tumor clones. Higher blood T cell density went with longer overall survival.

Trimming took 1 base from V and 0 from J, leaving 9 bases between them. The germline V gene has CDR1 SNHLY and CDR2 FYNNEI. The CDR3 has 15 residues. About this clone itself: Its antigen is as yet unknown.

Using immunoSEQ multiplex PCR, the repertoire was profiled, and TCRdb retains in-frame clones only, with some absent. This table holds about 52,000 clones, roughly 86% found once. The chain couples TRBV2 to TRBJ1-1; weak D call: TRBD1 (6 bases). The sample consisted of PBMCs, taken before any cancer treatment. The source of this sequence is a female donor with stage II lung adenocarcinoma. In nucleotides, the CDR3 is TGTGCCAGCAGTGAAGGGACAGAGATGAACACTGAAGCTTTCTTT. It yields the protein CASSEGTEMNTEAFF.